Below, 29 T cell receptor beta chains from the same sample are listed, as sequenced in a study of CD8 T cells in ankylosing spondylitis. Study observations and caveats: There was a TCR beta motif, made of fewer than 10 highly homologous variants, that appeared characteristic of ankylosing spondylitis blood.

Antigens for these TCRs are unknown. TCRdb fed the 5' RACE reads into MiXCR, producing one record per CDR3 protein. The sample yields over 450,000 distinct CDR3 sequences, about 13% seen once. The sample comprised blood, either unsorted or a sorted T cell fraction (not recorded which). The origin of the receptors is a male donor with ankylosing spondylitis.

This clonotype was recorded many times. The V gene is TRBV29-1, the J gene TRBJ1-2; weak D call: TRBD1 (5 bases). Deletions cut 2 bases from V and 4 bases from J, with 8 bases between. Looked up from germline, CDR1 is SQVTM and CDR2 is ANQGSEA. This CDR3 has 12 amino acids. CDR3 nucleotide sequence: TGCAGCGTTGAAATGGGGCGCTATGGCTACACCTTC. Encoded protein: CSVEMGRYGYTF.

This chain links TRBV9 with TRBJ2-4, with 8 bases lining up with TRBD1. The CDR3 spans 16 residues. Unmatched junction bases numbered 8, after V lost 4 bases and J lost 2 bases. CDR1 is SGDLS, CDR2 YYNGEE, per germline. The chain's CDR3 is CASSSGGPLTKNIQYF. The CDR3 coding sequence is TGTGCCAGCAGCTCAGGGGGCCCTCTAACCAAAAACATTCAGTACTTC.

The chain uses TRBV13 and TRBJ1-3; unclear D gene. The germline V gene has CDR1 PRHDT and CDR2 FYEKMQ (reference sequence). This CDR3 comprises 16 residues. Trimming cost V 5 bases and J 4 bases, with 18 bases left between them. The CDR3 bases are TGTGCCAGCAGCCCCCAGAGGGAATCGGGAGGAAACACCATATATTTT. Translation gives CASSPQRESGGNTIYF.

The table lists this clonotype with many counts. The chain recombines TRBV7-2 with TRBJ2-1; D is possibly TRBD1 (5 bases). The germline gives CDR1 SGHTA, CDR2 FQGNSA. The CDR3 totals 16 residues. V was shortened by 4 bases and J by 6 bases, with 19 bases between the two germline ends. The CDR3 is CASSSNQGRRSNEQFF. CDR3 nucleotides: TGTGCCAGCAGCTCTAACCAGGGCCGGCGGAGCAATGAGCAGTTCTTC.

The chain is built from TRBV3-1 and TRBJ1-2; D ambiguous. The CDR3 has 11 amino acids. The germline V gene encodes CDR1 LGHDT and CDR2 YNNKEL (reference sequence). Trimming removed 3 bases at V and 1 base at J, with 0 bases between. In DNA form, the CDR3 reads TGTGCCAGCAGCCATAACTATGGCTACACCTTC. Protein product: CASSHNYGYTF.

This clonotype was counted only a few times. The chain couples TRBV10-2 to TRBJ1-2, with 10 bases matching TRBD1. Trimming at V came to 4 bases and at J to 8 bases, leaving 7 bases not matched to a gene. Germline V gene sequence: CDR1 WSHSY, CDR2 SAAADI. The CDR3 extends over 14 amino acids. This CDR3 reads CASSAGTGVQGYTF. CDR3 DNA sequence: TGCGCCAGCAGTGCTGGGACAGGGGTTCAGGGCTACACCTTC.

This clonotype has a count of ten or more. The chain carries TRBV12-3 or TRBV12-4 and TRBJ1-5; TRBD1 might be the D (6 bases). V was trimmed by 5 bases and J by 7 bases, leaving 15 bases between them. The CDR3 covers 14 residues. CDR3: CASSPGTSNQPQHF. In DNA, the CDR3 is TGTGCCAGCAGTCCTGGGACAAGTAACCAGCCCCAGCATTTT.

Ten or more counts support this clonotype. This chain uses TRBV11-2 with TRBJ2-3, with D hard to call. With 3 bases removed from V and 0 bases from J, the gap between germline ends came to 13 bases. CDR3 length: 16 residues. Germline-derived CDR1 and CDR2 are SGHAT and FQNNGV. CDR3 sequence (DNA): TGTGCCAGCAGCTTCCGGTCAGTTTCTAGCACAGATACGCAGTATTTT. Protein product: CASSFRSVSSTDTQYF.

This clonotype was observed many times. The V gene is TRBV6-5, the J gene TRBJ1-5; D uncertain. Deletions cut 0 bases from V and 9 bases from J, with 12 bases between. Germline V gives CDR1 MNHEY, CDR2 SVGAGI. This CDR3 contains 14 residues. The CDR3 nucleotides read TGTGCCAGCAGTTACTCGGAGACGACCCGGCCCCAGCATTTT. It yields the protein CASSYSETTRPQHF.

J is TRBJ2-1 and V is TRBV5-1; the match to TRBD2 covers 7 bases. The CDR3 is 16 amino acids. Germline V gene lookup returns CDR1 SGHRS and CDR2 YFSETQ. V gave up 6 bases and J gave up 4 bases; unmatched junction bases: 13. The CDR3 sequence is CASMEVRGSMYNEQFF. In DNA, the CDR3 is TGCGCCAGCATGGAGGTTCGCGGGAGTATGTACAATGAGCAGTTCTTC.

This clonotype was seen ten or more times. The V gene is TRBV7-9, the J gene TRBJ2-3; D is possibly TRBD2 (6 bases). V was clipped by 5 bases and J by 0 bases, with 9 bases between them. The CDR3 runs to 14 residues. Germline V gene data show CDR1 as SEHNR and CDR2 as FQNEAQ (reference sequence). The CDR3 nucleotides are TGTGCCAGCAGCGGGACTCGCAGCACAGATACGCAGTATTTT. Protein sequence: CASSGTRSTDTQYF.

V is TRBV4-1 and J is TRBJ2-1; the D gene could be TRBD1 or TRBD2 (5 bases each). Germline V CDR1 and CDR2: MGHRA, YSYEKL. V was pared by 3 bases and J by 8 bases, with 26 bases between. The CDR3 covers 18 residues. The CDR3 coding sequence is TGCGCCAGCAGCCATCGGACACCCGGACTGTCCGGATTGGATGAGCAGTTCTTC. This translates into CASSHRTPGLSGLDEQFF.

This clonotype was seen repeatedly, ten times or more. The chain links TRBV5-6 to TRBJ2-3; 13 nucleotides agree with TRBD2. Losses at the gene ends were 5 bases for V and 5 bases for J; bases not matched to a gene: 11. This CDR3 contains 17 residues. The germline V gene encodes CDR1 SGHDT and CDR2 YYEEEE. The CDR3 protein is CASSFFRLAGGVDTQYF. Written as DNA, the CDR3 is TGTGCCAGCAGTTTTTTCCGACTAGCGGGAGGTGTAGATACGCAGTATTTT. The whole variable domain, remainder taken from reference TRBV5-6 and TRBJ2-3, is DAGVTQSPTHLIKTRGQQVTLRCSPKSGHDTVSWYQQALGQGPQFIFQYYEEEERQRGNFPDRFSGHQFPNYSSELNVNALLLGDSALYLCASSFFRLAGGVDTQYFGPGTRLTVL.

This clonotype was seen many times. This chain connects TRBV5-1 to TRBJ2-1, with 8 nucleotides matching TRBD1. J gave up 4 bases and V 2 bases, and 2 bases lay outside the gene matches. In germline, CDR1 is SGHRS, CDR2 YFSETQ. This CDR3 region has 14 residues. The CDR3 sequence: CASSFGQGYNEQFF. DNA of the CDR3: TGCGCCAGCAGCTTCGGACAGGGATACAATGAGCAGTTCTTC.

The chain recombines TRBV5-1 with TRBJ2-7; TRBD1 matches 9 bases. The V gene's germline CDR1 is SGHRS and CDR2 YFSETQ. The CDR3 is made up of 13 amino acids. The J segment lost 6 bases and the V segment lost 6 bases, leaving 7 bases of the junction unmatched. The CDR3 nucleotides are TGCGCCAGCATTTGGGACAGGGCTCCCGAGCAGTACTTC. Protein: CASIWDRAPEQYF.

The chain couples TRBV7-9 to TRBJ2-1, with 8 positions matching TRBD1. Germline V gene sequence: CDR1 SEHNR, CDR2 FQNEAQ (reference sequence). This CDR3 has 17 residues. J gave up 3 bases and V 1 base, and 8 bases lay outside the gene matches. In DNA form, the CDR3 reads TGTGCCAGCAGCTTAGGGCAGGGGACAGGAGGCTACAATGAGCAGTTCTTC. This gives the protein CASSLGQGTGGYNEQFF.

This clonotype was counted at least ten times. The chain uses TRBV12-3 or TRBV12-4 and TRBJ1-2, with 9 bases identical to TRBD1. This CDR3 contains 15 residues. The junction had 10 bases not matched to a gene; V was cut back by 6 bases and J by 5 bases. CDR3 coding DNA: TGTGCCAGCAGCCCGGACAGGGGATTAGGGTATGGCTACACCTTC. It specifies CASSPDRGLGYGYTF.

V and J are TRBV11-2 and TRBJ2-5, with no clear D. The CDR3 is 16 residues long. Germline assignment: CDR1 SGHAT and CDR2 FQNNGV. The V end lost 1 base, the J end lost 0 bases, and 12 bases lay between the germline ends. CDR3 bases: TGTGCCAGCAGCTTAGGATGGGGTAACCACCAAGAGACCCAGTACTTC. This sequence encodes CASSLGWGNHQETQYF.

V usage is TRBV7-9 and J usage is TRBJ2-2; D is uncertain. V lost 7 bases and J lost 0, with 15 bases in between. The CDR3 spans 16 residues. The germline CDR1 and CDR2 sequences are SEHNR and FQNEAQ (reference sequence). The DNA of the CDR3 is TGTGCCAGCAACCGGTGGTCCAAGACGAACACCGGGGAGCTGTTTTTT. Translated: CASNRWSKTNTGELFF. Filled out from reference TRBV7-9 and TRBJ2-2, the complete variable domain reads DTGVSQNPRHKITKRGQNVTFRCDPISEHNRLYWYRQTLGQGPEFLTYFQNEAQLEKSRLLSDRFSAERPKGSFSTLEIQRTEQGDSAMYLCASNRWSKTNTGELFFGEGSRLTVL.

Here the CDR3 reads CASSFPGGELFF. Here the CDR3 DNA reads TGTGCCAGCAGTTTTCCGGGCGGGGAGCTGTTTTTT. The chain employs TRBV12-3 or TRBV12-4 and TRBJ2-2; D unclear. The germline V and J ends were trimmed by 3 bases and 7 bases, with 6 bases remaining between them. This CDR3 has 12 amino acids.

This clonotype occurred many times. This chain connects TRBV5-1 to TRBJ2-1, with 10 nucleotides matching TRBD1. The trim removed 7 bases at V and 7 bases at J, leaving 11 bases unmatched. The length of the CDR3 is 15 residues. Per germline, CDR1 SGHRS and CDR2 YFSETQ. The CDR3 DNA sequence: TGCGCCAGCCTCCCGGCTGGACAGGGGGGAAATGAGCAGTTCTTC. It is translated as CASLPAGQGGNEQFF.

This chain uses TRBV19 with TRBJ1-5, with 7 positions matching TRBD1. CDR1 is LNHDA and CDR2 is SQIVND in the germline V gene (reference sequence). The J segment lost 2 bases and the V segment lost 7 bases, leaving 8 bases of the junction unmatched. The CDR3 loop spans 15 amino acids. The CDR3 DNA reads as TGTGCCAGTAAGAATCTCGGACAGGGCAATCAGCCCCAGCATTTT. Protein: CASKNLGQGNQPQHF.

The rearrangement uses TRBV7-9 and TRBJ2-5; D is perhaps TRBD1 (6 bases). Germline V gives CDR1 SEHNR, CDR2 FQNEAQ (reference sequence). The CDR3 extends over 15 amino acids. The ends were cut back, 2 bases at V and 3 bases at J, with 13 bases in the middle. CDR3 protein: CASSLHRAGEETQYF. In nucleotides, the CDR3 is TGTGCCAGCAGCTTACATCGGGCAGGGGAAGAGACCCAGTACTTC.

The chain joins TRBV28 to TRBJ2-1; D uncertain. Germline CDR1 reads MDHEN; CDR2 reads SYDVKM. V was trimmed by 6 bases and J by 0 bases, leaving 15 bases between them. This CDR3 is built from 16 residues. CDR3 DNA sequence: TGTGCCAGCAGCCCCGAGGTAAAGGGCTCCTACAATGAGCAGTTCTTC. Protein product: CASSPEVKGSYNEQFF.

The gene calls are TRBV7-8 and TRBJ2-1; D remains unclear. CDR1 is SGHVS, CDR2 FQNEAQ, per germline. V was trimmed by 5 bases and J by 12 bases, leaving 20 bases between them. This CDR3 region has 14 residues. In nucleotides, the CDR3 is TGTGCCAGCAGCCCTAACCCCTCGGCTTATAGGCAGTTCTTC. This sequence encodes CASSPNPSAYRQFF.

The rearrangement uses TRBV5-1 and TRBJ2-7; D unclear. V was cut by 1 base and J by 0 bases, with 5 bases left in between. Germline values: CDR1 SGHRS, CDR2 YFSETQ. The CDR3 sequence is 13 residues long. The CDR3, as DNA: TGCGCCAGCAGCTTGCTCTACTCCTACGAGCAGTACGTC. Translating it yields CASSLLYSYEQYV.

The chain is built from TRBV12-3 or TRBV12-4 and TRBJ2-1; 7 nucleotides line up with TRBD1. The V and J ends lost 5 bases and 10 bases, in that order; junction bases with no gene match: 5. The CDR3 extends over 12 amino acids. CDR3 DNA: TGTGCCAGCAGTCGAGGGGGCGCGGAGCAGTTCTTC. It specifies CASSRGGAEQFF.

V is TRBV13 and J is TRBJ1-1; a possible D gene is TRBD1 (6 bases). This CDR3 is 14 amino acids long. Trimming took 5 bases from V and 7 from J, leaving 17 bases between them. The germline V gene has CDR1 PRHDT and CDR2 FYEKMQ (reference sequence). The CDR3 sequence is CASSHGGPGGEAFF. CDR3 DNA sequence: TGTGCCAGCAGCCATGGGGGGCCCGGGGGTGAAGCTTTCTTT.

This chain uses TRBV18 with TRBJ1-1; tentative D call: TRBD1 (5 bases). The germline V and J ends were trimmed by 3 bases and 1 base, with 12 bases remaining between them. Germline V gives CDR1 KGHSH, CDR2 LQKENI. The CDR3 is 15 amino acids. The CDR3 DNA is TGTGCCAGCTCACCGACCGACAGAACGAACACTGAAGCTTTCTTT. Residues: CASSPTDRTNTEAFF.